Listed here are 28 T cell receptor beta chains from one sample, sequenced in a study of cytomegalovirus exposure and HLA in healthy donors (dated by TCRdb to the late 2010s). Library generation was performed with the immunoSEQ multiplex PCR assay. For the multiplex PCR, a mixture combining 60 forward primers for TCR Vbeta segments and 13 reverse primers for TCR Jbeta segments was used. Entries here come from immuneACCESS through TCRdb and include only in-frame sequences with V and J called. Some clones fail to appear in such tables; in the studies checked, an unresolved V gene covers under half of the shortfall, and the cause of the remainder is unknown. The sample yields 50,000 to 65,000 clones; about 80% were counted once. Of the sample, roughly half is held by the ten largest clones. The specimen was PBMCs. These receptors were obtained from a man aged 50-60 years in good health and CMV-seropositive.

The chain couples TRBV7-7 to TRBJ2-5; perhaps TRBD1 as D (5 bases). This CDR3 is built from 14 residues. CDR1 and CDR2 from the germline V gene are SSHAT and FNYEAQ (reference sequence). Trimming removed 2 bases at V and 5 bases at J, with 12 bases between. The CDR3 region is CASSLTGEKETQYF. The CDR3 DNA reads TGTGCCAGCAGCTTAACAGGAGAAAAGGAGACCCAGTACTTC.

The rearrangement links TRBV19 to TRBJ2-1; D may be TRBD2 (6 bases). CDR3 size: 15 residues. Germline assignment: CDR1 LNHDA and CDR2 SQIVND (reference sequence). Trimming took 0 bases from V and 2 from J, leaving 8 bases between them. The CDR3 loop is CASSIEAGPYNEQFF. CDR3 nucleotide sequence: TGTGCCAGTAGTATAGAGGCGGGGCCCTACAATGAGCAGTTCTTC.

Remarks on this clone: The identical CDR3 is also encoded by other nucleotide sequences in the sample. The chain is built from TRBV7-2 and TRBJ2-5, with 8 bases that match TRBD1. Losses at the gene ends were 5 bases for V and 2 bases for J; bases not matched to a gene: 1. The CDR3 is 13 amino acids. Germline lookup yields CDR1 SGHTA and CDR2 FQGNSA. The chain's CDR3 is CASSRDRQETQYF. CDR3 DNA: TGTGCCAGCAGCCGGGACAGGCAAGAGACCCAGTACTTC.

This clone was seen a handful of times. The chain carries TRBV5-6 and TRBJ1-1, with 9 positions matching TRBD1. The ends lost 1 base at V and 6 bases at J; junction bases unmatched: 7. Per germline, CDR1 SGHDT and CDR2 YYEEEE. This CDR3 contains 15 residues. The CDR3 spells CASSLRDRVIPEAFF. As DNA, the CDR3 is TGTGCCAGCAGCTTGAGGGACAGGGTAATCCCTGAAGCTTTCTTT.

V gene TRBV4-1 combines with J gene TRBJ1-3; D is unclear. The germline V gene encodes CDR1 MGHRA and CDR2 YSYEKL. The CDR3 is 15 residues long. Between the trimmed V and J ends, which lost 4 bases and 0 bases, there was a span of 10 bases. In DNA form, the CDR3 reads TGCGCCAGCAGCCGAGAGGGAGGCTCTGGAAACACCATATATTTT. It is translated as CASSREGGSGNTIYF.

The V call is TRBV6-5, the J call TRBJ2-7; TRBD1 matches at 7 bases. The CDR3 runs to 12 residues. J lost 6 bases, V lost 4 bases, and 3 bases had no gene match. Per the germline V gene, CDR1 is MNHEY and CDR2 is SVGAGI. CDR3 bases: TGTGCCAGCAGTTTGGACAGGACCGAGCAGTACTTC. As protein: CASSLDRTEQYF.

This chain links TRBV6-5 with TRBJ1-1, with D possibly matching TRBD1 (6 bases). The CDR3 runs to 11 residues. Germline V gene sequence: CDR1 MNHEY, CDR2 SVGAGI. Trimming left V 2 bases short and J 8 bases short, with 6 bases between. The CDR3 sequence: CASSYQGEAFF. The DNA for the CDR3 is TGTGCCAGCAGTTACCAGGGGGAAGCTTTCTTT.

This clone appeared once. Likely a read error: the CDR3 ends without its conserved phenylalanine or tryptophan. The chain recombines TRBV6-5 with TRBJ1-5, with TRBD1 matching over 9 bases. In germline, CDR1 is MNHEY, CDR2 SVGAGI. V gave up 4 bases and J gave up 0 bases; unmatched junction bases: 1. This CDR3 is built from 15 residues. DNA of the CDR3: TGTGCCAGCAGTTGGGACAGGGATAGCAATCAGCCCCAGCATTTG. Translation gives CASSWDRDSNQPQHL.

The V gene is TRBV4-3, the J gene TRBJ2-2; 14 nucleotides match TRBD2. V gave up 4 bases and J gave up 0 bases; unmatched junction bases: 4. The CDR3 runs to 18 residues. Germline-derived CDR1 and CDR2 are LGHNA and YSLEER. CDR3 nucleotide sequence: TGCGCCAGCAGCCTTGGGACTAGCGGGGGAGCGAACACCGGGGAGCTGTTTTTT. Protein sequence: CASSLGTSGGANTGELFF.

The V call is TRBV19, the J call TRBJ1-5; D is perhaps TRBD1 (5 bases). This CDR3 contains 12 residues. Germline lookup yields CDR1 LNHDA and CDR2 SQIVND (reference sequence). Trimming took 11 bases from V and 6 from J, leaving 14 bases between them. CDR3 sequence reads: CARGKTGQPQHF. The CDR3 coding sequence is TGTGCCCGGGGGAAGACGGGTCAGCCCCAGCATTTT.

This rearrangement joins TRBV5-8 to TRBJ2-5; 9 positions match TRBD1. Gene TRBJ2-7 matches the end of the DNA better, so the J call may be wrong. Germline CDR1 and CDR2: SGHTS and YDEGEE. This CDR3 region has 15 residues. As DNA, the CDR3 is TGTGCCAGTGATGAACCGGGACAGGGTAGATACGAGCAGTACTTC. This codes for CASDEPGQGRYEQYF.

The chain has TRBV5-1 and TRBJ2-5; 7 bases match TRBD2. The J call may be faulty, since TRBJ2-7 better matches the DNA end. CDR1 and CDR2 (germline): SGHRS, YFSETQ. The CDR3 covers 14 residues. CDR3 loop: CASSLVGGSYEQYF. CDR3 nucleotides: TGCGCCAGCAGCTTGGTGGGGGGGTCCTACGAGCAGTACTTC.

This clone was counted a single time. The J gene is TRBJ2-3, the V gene TRBV5-1, with D tentatively TRBD2 (5 bases). Trimming cost V 0 bases and J 2 bases, with 10 bases left between them. Per germline, CDR1 SGHRS and CDR2 YFSETQ. The CDR3 has 15 residues. The CDR3 here is CASSLGTYFTDTQYF. CDR3 nucleotide sequence: TGCGCCAGCAGCTTGGGGACTTATTTCACAGATACGCAGTATTTT.

This clone was observed a single time. The V call is TRBV2, the J call TRBJ2-2, with 9 bases that match TRBD2. The germline V gene has CDR1 SNHLY and CDR2 FYNNEI. The CDR3 is made up of 16 amino acids. After removal of 6 bases from V and 0 bases from J, the junction contained 5 bases not matched to a gene. In DNA, the CDR3 is TGTGCCAGCAGCGCTAGCGGGGCATCGAACACCGGGGAGCTGTTTTTT. Encoded protein: CASSASGASNTGELFF.

The chain uses TRBV7-6 and TRBJ2-5; 8 nucleotides agree with TRBD2. V shed 6 bases and J 2 bases; nucleotides not matched to a gene: 5. The CDR3 runs 14 residues. Germline CDR1 SGHVS, CDR2 FNYEAQ. CDR3 region: CASSPAGVQETQYF. The CDR3, as DNA: TGTGCCAGCAGTCCAGCGGGGGTACAAGAGACCCAGTACTTC.

The V call is TRBV28, the J call TRBJ1-6, with no clear D. Germline lookup yields CDR1 MDHEN and CDR2 SYDVKM. The CDR3 spans 12 residues. V was clipped by 6 bases and J by 14 bases, with 14 bases between them. CDR3 sequence (DNA): TGTGCCAGCAGGTTCCGGGTTGGTACCCTCCACTTT. Protein product: CASRFRVGTLHF.

The chain couples TRBV5-4 to TRBJ1-4; 12 bases map to TRBD1. Unmatched junction bases numbered 5, after V lost 5 bases and J lost 12 bases. CDR1 SGHNT and CDR2 YYREEE come from the germline V gene (reference sequence). The CDR3 covers 13 residues. In nucleotides, the CDR3 is TGTGCCAGCAGGCCCGGGACAGGGGGCGAACTGTTTTTT. This encodes CASRPGTGGELFF.

CDR3 sequence: CASSDRGSSYEQYF. The CDR3 DNA reads as TGCGCCAGCAGTGACCGGGGGAGCTCCTACGAGCAGTACTTC. This chain joins TRBV10-2 and TRBJ2-7; the D gene is possibly TRBD2 (6 bases). This CDR3 region has 14 residues. CDR1 WSHSY and CDR2 SAAADI come from the germline V gene. The ends were cut back, 3 bases at V and 0 bases at J, with 9 bases in the middle.

The chain has TRBV28 and TRBJ1-2; 8 bases agree with TRBD1. The V gene end was trimmed by 6 bases and the J gene end by 6 bases; junction bases not matched to a gene: 15. CDR3 length: 16 amino acids. Germline V CDR1 and CDR2: MDHEN, SYDVKM. CDR3 nucleotide sequence: TGTGCCAGCAGAGTTTTAGGGGGCGAGACAGGGGATGGCTACACCTTC. Amino acid sequence: CASRVLGGETGDGYTF.

The chain joins TRBV5-1 to TRBJ2-2; D is perhaps TRBD2 (6 bases). From germline, CDR1 is SGHRS and CDR2 YFSETQ. V shed 0 bases and J shed 5 bases, with 14 bases lying between them. There are 16 residues in the CDR3. CDR3 sequence: CASSLAEGRLTGELFF. The CDR3 DNA reads TGCGCCAGCAGCTTGGCGGAGGGCCGTTTGACCGGGGAGCTGTTTTTT.

This chain uses TRBV10-3 with TRBJ1-3; unclear D gene. The CDR3 covers 17 residues. In germline, CDR1 is ENHRY, CDR2 SYGVKD. The V end was cut by 5 bases, the J end by 3 bases, with 20 bases between. Written as DNA, the CDR3 is TGTGCCATCAGTTCGAGTTCAGCCGTTTCGGGTGGAAACACCATATATTTT. Translation gives CAISSSSAVSGGNTIYF.

This clone was detected only a few times. This may be a read error: a much more frequent sequence differs by one nucleotide. This same CDR3 is encoded by further DNA sequences in the sample. J is TRBJ2-7 and V is TRBV9; maybe TRBD1 (6 bases). This CDR3 region has 15 residues. The germline V gene has CDR1 SGDLS and CDR2 YYNGEE. V gave up 4 bases and J gave up 6 bases, with 20 bases separating them. The CDR3: CASSSQGPSYSEQYF. The CDR3 nucleotides are TGTGCCAGCAGCTCCCAGGGGCCCAGCTACTCCGAGCAGTACTTC.

The V gene is TRBV2, the J gene TRBJ2-7; TRBD2 matches at 7 bases. The CDR3 has 15 amino acids. The germline V gene has CDR1 SNHLY and CDR2 FYNNEI. Trimming at V came to 7 bases and at J to 12 bases, leaving 21 bases not matched to a gene. This chain's CDR3 is CASTPPPLAPPLRYF. CDR3 nucleotides: TGTGCCAGCACCCCGCCCCCACTAGCGCCCCCCCTCCGGTACTTC. Together with reference TRBV2 and TRBJ2-7, the CDR3 gives the full variable domain: EPEVTQTPSHQVTQMGQEVILRCVPISNHLYFYWYRQILGQKVEFLVSFYNNEISEKSEIFDDQFSVERPDGSNFTLKIRSTKLEDSAMYFCASTPPPLAPPLRYFGPGTRLTVT.

The chain combines TRBV5-6 with TRBJ2-7, with 12 bases aligning to TRBD2. The V gene's germline CDR1 is SGHDT and CDR2 YYEEEE. The CDR3 is 15 amino acids. V gave up 2 bases and J gave up 3 bases; unmatched junction bases: 3. The CDR3 nucleotides read TGTGCCAGCAGCTTTAAGACTAGCGGGAGCTACGAGCAGTACTTC. Residues: CASSFKTSGSYEQYF.

This clone was seen only a few times. This rearrangement joins TRBV25-1 to TRBJ1-5, with D possibly being TRBD1 (6 bases). V gave up 6 bases and J gave up 7 bases, with 13 bases separating them. CDR3 length: 13 amino acids. Per the germline V gene, CDR1 is MGHDK and CDR2 is SYGVNS. CDR3 region: CASSGGGRQPQHF. The CDR3 region has the DNA TGTGCCAGCAGCGGGGGGGGGCGGCAGCCCCAGCATTTT.

The chain employs TRBV5-1 and TRBJ1-1; the match to TRBD1 covers 7 bases. The germline CDR1 and CDR2 sequences are SGHRS and YFSETQ. The CDR3 is made up of 16 amino acids. V trimming: 2 bases; J trimming: 6 bases; junction bases outside the gene matches: 13. CDR3 in amino acids: CASSLRQGGGNSEAFF. The CDR3 coding sequence is TGCGCCAGCAGCTTACGACAGGGTGGGGGAAATTCTGAAGCTTTCTTT.

This clone has just a few counts. The V call is TRBV18, the J call TRBJ2-3, with D perhaps matching TRBD1 (5 bases). CDR1 KGHSH and CDR2 LQKENI come from the germline V gene. CDR3 size: 13 residues. V was cut by 6 bases and J by 4 bases, with 11 bases left in between. CDR3 in DNA: TGTGCCAGCTCCCCCTCAGGGCCAGATACGCAGTATTTT. Translation: CASSPSGPDTQYF.

The V and J genes are TRBV18 and TRBJ2-1, with 8 bases that match TRBD2. V was clipped by 8 bases and J by 4 bases; unmatched bases: 16. Germline CDR1 KGHSH, CDR2 LQKENI. The CDR3 loop spans 17 amino acids. The CDR3 sequence is CASRSSGSRKLYNEQFF. In DNA, the CDR3 is TGTGCCAGCCGATCGAGCGGGAGTAGAAAATTATACAATGAGCAGTTCTTC.